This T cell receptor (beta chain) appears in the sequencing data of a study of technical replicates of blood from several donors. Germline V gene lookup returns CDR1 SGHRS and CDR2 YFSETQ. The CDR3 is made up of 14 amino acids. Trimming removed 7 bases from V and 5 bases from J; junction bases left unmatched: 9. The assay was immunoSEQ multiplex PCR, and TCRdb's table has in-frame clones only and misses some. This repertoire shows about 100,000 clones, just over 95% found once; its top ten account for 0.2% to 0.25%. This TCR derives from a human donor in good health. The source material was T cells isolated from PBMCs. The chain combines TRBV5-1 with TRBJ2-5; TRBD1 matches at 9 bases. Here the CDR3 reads CASRPGQGIETQYF. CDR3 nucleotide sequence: TGCGCCAGCCGACCGGGACAGGGCATTGAGACCCAGTACTTC.